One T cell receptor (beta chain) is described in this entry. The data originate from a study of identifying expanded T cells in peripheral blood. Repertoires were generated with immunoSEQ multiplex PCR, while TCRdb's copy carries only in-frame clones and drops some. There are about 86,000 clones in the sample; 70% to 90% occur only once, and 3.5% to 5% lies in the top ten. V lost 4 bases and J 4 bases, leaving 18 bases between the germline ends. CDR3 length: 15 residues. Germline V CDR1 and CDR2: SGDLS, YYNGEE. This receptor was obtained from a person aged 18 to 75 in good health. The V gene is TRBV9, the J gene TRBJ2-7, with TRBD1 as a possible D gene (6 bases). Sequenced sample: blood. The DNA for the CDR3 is TGTGCCAGCAGCCCCACAGGGTTTGGGGATTACGAGCAGTACTTC. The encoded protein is CASSPTGFGDYEQYF.